The 13 T cell receptor beta chains presented below share a single source sample, sequenced in a study of shared clonotypes between healthy human individuals. Assay: immunoSEQ multiplex PCR; the TCRdb copy retains only in-frame clones and omits some. The table includes around 2,000,000 clones, about 95% detected once. CD45RO-negative CD8 cells positively selected for CCR7 made up the naive population, which excluded terminally differentiated effector memory CD45RA+ cells. Sequenced input: naive CD8+ T cells sorted from blood. All receptors come from a man between 18 and 29 years old in good health.

This chain connects TRBV18 to TRBJ2-5; D may be TRBD2 (5 bases). Trimming removed 4 bases from V and 7 bases from J, with 10 bases in between. This CDR3 comprises 12 residues. Germline CDR1 reads KGHSH; CDR2 reads LQKENI. The CDR3, as DNA: TGTGCCAGCTCACTGTCCCGGGGGACCCAGTACTTC. It translates to CASSLSRGTQYF.

V gene TRBV6-1 combines with J gene TRBJ2-2; D unclear. V was clipped by 8 bases and J by 1 base, with 8 bases between them. The CDR3 totals 13 residues. Per the germline V gene, CDR1 is MNHNS and CDR2 is SASEGT. CDR3 region: CASLTMNTGELFF. CDR3 nucleotide sequence: TGTGCCAGCCTTACTATGAACACCGGGGAGCTGTTTTTT.

As regards this clone: Possible read error: a much larger clone is one base away. This specimen includes other DNA sequences encoding the same CDR3. The chain recombines TRBV5-6 with TRBJ2-5; no firm D call. The CDR3 extends over 11 amino acids. Germline V gene data show CDR1 as SGHDT and CDR2 as YYEEEE. V was cut by 0 bases and J by 5 bases, with 2 bases left in between. The CDR3: CASSLVETQYF. CDR3 DNA sequence: TGTGCCAGCAGCTTGGTGGAGACCCAGTACTTC.

This clone has only one observation. The genes are TRBV11-2 and TRBJ2-3, with 8 bases matching TRBD2. CDR1 and CDR2 (germline): SGHAT, FQNNGV. CDR3 length equals 16 residues. Trimming at V came to 5 bases and at J to 4 bases, leaving 11 bases not matched to a gene. The CDR3 nucleotides read TGTGCCAGCAGCCGACCGAGCGGGAGCCTGGCAGATACGCAGTATTTT. It encodes CASSRPSGSLADTQYF.

This chain connects TRBV9 to TRBJ2-7, with TRBD1 identical over 11 bases. V was pared by 0 bases and J by 3 bases, with 8 bases of the junction left unmatched. The germline V gene has CDR1 SGDLS and CDR2 YYNGEE. The CDR3 has 17 residues. CDR3 in amino acids: CASSVAGTGQGVYEQYF. CDR3 DNA sequence: TGTGCCAGCAGCGTAGCTGGAACGGGACAGGGGGTCTACGAGCAGTACTTC.

The chain joins TRBV5-1 to TRBJ2-1; D gene uncertain. In germline, CDR1 is SGHRS, CDR2 YFSETQ. The CDR3 runs 13 residues. Between the trimmed V and J ends, which lost 4 bases and 10 bases, there was a span of 15 bases. CDR3 coding DNA: TGCGCCAGCAGCCCCCTTAAGTCCGGGGAGCAGTTCTTC. This sequence encodes CASSPLKSGEQFF.

The rearrangement uses TRBV13 and TRBJ2-2; 16 nucleotides match TRBD2. Unmatched junction bases numbered 8, after V lost 4 bases and J lost 3 bases. The CDR3 contains 19 residues. The germline CDR1 and CDR2 sequences are PRHDT and FYEKMQ (reference sequence). The CDR3, as DNA: TGTGCCAGCAGCTCTCCGGGACTAGCGGGAGGGCCAGACACCGGGGAGCTGTTTTTT. Residues: CASSSPGLAGGPDTGELFF.

V and J are TRBV28 and TRBJ2-1; 8 bases match TRBD1. Trimming removed 3 bases from V and 8 bases from J; junction bases left unmatched: 9. CDR1 and CDR2 from the germline V gene are MDHEN and SYDVKM. CDR3 length equals 15 residues. CDR3 nucleotides: TGTGCCAGCAGTTTCATGGACAGGGCCAGCGATGAGCAGTTCTTC. It yields the protein CASSFMDRASDEQFF.

This chain joins TRBV30 and TRBJ1-5; 10 bases align to TRBD1. V lost 2 bases to trimming and J lost 6 bases; unmatched junction nucleotides: 7. The CDR3 sequence is 15 residues long. The germline CDR1 and CDR2 sequences are GTSNPN and SVGIG (reference sequence). Here the CDR3 DNA reads TGTGCCTGGAGTCGGGACAGGGGTTTTGGTCAGCCCCAGCATTTT. This codes for CAWSRDRGFGQPQHF. The whole variable domain, remainder taken from reference TRBV30 and TRBJ1-5, is SQTIHQWPATLVQPVGSPLSLECTVEGTSNPNLYWYRQAAGRGLQLLFYSVGIGQISSEVPQNLSASRPQDRQFILSSKKLLLSDSGFYLCAWSRDRGFGQPQHFGDGTRLSIL.

This chain uses TRBV11-2 with TRBJ2-5, with 9 bases lining up with TRBD1. The germline V gene encodes CDR1 SGHAT and CDR2 FQNNGV. J gave up 5 bases and V 5 bases, and 9 bases lay outside the gene matches. The CDR3 runs 15 residues. The CDR3 DNA sequence: TGTGCCAGCAGCCCAAAGGACAGGGGTTTGGAGACCCAGTACTTC. This encodes CASSPKDRGLETQYF.

This chain joins TRBV4-1 and TRBJ2-3; D not resolved. The CDR3 spans 18 residues. Trimming stripped 0 bases from V and 6 bases from J, with 22 bases between. Looked up from germline, CDR1 is MGHRA and CDR2 is YSYEKL. The CDR3 spells CASSQEQISLSLGDTQYF. CDR3 DNA: TGCGCCAGCAGCCAAGAACAAATTAGTTTAAGTTTGGGGGATACGCAGTATTTT.

This chain links TRBV5-5 with TRBJ1-4; D remains ambiguous. The CDR3 length is 13 residues. The germline CDR1 and CDR2 sequences are SGHKS and YYEKEE (reference sequence). V gave up 5 bases and J gave up 5 bases, with 10 bases separating them. The CDR3 DNA reads as TGTGCCAGCAGAGGCCAGGACAATGAAAAACTGTTTTTT. Translated, it gives CASRGQDNEKLFF. The variable domain in full, with the rest retrieved from reference TRBV5-5 and TRBJ1-4, is DAGVTQSPTHLIKTRGQQVTLRCSPISGHKSVSWYQQVLGQGPQFIFQYYEKEERGRGNFPDRFSARQFPNYSSELNVNALLLGDSALYLCASRGQDNEKLFFGSGTQLSVL.

This chain links TRBV10-3 with TRBJ2-7, with TRBD1 matching over 9 bases. Germline V lookup: CDR1 ENHRY, CDR2 SYGVKD. Trimming took 10 bases from V and 2 from J; bases not matched to a gene: 6. The length of the CDR3 is 13 residues. CDR3 nucleotide sequence: TGTGCCACCAAAACAGGGGGCGCCTACGAGCAGTACTTC. Amino acid sequence: CATKTGGAYEQYF.